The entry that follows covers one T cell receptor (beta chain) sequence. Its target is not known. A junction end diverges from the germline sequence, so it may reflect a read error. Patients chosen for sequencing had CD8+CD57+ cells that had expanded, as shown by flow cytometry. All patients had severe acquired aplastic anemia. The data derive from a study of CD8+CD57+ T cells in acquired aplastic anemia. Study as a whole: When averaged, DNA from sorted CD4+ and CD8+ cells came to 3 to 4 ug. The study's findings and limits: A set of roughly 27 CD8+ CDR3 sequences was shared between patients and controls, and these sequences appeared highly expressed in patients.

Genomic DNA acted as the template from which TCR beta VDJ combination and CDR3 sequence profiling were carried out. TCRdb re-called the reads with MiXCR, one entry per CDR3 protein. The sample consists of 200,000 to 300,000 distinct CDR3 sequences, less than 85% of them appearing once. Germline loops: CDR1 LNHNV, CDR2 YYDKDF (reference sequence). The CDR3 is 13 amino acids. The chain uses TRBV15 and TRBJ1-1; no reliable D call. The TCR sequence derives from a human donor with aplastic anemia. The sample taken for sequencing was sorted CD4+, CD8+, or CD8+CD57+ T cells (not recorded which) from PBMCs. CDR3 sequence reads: CASSQDLNTDAFF. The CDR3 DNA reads TGTGCCAGCAGCCAGGACTTAAACACTGACGCTTTCTTT.